This T cell receptor beta chain was sequenced during a study of T cell responses to AZD1222 COVID-19 vaccine. Whole-study findings and limits: Nearly half of unique spike-specific TCRs reportedly avoided B.1.351 and B.1.1.7 mutated regions.

The CDR3 loop spans 13 amino acids. The V and J ends lost 4 bases and 3 bases respectively, with 12 bases between them. Germline V gives CDR1 SQVTM, CDR2 ANQGSEA. Remarks on this clone: The antigen remains undetermined.

The protocol was immunoSEQ multiplex PCR, while the TCRdb copy is restricted to in-frame clones and leaves out a portion. This repertoire shows about 97,000 clones, approximately 87% found once; its top ten account for about 9.4%. The sample consisted of peripheral blood, taken 28 days after the second AZD1222 dose. The V call is TRBV29-1, the J call TRBJ1-2; the D gene is possibly TRBD1 (5 bases). This clonotype was sampled from an adult who received the AZD1222 COVID-19 vaccine. This chain's CDR3 is CSVAPTVDYGYTF. CDR3 bases: TGCAGCGTTGCCCCGACAGTCGACTATGGCTACACCTTC.